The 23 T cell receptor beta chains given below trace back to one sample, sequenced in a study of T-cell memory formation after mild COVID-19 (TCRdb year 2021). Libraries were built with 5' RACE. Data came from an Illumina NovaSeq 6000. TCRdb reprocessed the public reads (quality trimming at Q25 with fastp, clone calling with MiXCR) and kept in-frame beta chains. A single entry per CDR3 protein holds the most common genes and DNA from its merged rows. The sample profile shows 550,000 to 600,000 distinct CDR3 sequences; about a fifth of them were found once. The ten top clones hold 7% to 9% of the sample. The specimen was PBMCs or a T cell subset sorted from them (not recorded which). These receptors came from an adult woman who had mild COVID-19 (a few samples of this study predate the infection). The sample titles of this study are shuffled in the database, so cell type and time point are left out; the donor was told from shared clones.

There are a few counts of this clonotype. CDR3 region: CASSPGGGYNEQFF. Here the CDR3 DNA reads TGTGCCAGCAGCCCGGGGGGGGGCTACAATGAGCAGTTCTTC. The V and J genes are TRBV6-6 and TRBJ2-1; TRBD2 aligns across 8 bases. The CDR3 spans 14 residues. V was clipped by 6 bases and J by 3 bases; unmatched bases: 4. Germline CDR1 and CDR2: MNHNY and SVGAGI (reference sequence).

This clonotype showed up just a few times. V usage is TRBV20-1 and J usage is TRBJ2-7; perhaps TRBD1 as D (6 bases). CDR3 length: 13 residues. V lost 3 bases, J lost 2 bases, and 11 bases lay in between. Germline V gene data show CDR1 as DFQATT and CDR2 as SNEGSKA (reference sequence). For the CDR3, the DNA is TGCAGTGCTAGGCCTACAGGGACCTACGAGCAGTACTTC. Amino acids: CSARPTGTYEQYF.

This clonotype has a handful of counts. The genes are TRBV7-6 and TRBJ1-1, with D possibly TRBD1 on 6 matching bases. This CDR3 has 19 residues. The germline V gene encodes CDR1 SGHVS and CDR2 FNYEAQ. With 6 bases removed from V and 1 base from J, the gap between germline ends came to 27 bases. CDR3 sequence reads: CASSPSTGRGLVPNTEAFF. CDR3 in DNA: TGTGCCAGCAGTCCATCGACAGGCCGAGGACTCGTCCCGAACACTGAAGCTTTCTTT.

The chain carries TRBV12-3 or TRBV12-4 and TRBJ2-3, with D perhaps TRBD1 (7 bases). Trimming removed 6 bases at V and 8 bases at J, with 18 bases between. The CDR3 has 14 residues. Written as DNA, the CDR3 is TGTGCCAGCAGCCCCAGGGGGGAGTACGGTACGCAGTATTTT. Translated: CASSPRGEYGTQYF.

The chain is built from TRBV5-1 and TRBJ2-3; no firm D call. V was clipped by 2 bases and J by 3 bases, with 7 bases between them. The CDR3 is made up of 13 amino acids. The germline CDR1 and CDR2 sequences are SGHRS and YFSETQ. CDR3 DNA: TGCGCCAGCAGCTTCCCGGAAACAGATACGCAGTATTTT. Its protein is CASSFPETDTQYF. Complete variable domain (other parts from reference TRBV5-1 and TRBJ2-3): KAGVTQTPRYLIKTRGQQVTLSCSPISGHRSVSWYQQTPGQGLQFLFEYFSETQRNKGNFPGRFSGRQFSNSRSEMNVSTLELGDSALYLCASSFPETDTQYFGPGTRLTVL.

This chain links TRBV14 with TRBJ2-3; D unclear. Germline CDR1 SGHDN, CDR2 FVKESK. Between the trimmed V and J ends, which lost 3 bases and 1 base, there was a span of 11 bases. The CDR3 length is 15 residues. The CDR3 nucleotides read TGTGCCAGCAGCCATTATGGCGGCCGCACAGATACGCAGTATTTT. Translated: CASSHYGGRTDTQYF.

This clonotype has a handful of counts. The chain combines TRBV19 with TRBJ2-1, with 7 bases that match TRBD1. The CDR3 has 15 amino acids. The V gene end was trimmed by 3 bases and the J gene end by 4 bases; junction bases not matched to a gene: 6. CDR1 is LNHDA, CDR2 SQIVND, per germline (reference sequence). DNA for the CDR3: TGTGCCAGTAGTATGTACGGGACAGTATACAATGAGCAGTTCTTC. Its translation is CASSMYGTVYNEQFF.

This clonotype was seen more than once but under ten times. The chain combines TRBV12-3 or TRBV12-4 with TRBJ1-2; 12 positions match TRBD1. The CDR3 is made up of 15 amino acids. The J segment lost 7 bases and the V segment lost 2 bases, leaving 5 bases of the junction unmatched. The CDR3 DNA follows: TGTGCCAGCAGTTTACCGGGACAGGGGGCAGGTGGCTACACCTTC. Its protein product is CASSLPGQGAGGYTF.

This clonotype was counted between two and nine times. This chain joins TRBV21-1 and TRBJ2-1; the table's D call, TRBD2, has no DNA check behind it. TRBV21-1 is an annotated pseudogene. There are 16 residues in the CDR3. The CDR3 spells CASRGGLAGVLNEQFF. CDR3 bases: TGTGCCAGCCGGGGGGGACTAGCGGGAGTATTGAATGAGCAGTTCTTC.

This CDR3 reads CASSVGGGGGTDTQYF. In DNA form, the CDR3 reads TGTGCCAGCAGCGTAGGGGGCGGGGGAGGCACAGATACGCAGTATTTT. The chain recombines TRBV9 with TRBJ2-3; TRBD2 aligns across 7 bases. The length of the CDR3 is 16 residues. Trimming took 0 bases from V and 1 from J; bases not matched to a gene: 5. Germline V gene sequence: CDR1 SGDLS, CDR2 YYNGEE.

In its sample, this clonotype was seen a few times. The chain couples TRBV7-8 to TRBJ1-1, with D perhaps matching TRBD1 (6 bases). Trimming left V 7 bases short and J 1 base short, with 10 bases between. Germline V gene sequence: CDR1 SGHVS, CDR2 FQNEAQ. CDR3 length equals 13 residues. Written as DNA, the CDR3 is TGTGCCAGCACTGGACAGACGAACACTGAAGCTTTCTTT. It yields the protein CASTGQTNTEAFF.

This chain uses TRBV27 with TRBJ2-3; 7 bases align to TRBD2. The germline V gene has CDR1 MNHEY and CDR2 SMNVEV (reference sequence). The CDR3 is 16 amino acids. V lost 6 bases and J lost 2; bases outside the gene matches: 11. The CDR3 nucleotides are TGTGCCAGCAGAACAGAAGCGGGGAGGCCCACAGATACGCAGTATTTT. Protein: CASRTEAGRPTDTQYF.

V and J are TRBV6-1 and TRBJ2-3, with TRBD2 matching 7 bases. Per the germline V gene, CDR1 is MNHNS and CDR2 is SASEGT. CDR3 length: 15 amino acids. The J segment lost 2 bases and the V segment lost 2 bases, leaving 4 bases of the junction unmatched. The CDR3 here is CASSEFSGLTDTQYF. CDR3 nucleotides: TGTGCCAGCAGTGAATTTAGCGGGCTCACAGATACGCAGTATTTT.

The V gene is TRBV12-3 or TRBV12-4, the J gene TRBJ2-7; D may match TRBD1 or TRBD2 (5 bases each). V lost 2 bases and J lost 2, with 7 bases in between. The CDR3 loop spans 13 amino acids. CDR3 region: CASSLKGPYEQYF. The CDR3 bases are TGTGCCAGCAGTTTAAAGGGACCCTACGAGCAGTACTTC.

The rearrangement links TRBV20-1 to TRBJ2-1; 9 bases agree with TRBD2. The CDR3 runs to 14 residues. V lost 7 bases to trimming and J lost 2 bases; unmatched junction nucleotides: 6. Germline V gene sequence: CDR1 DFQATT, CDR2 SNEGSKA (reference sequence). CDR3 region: CSVRGGGAYNEQFF. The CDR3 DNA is TGCAGTGTAAGGGGCGGGGGGGCCTACAATGAGCAGTTCTTC.

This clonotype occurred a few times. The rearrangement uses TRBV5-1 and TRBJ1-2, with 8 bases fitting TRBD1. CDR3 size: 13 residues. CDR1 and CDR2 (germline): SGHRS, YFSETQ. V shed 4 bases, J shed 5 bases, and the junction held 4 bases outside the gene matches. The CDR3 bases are TGCGCCAGCAGCCAAAGGACAGGGTATGGCTACACCTTC. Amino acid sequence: CASSQRTGYGYTF.

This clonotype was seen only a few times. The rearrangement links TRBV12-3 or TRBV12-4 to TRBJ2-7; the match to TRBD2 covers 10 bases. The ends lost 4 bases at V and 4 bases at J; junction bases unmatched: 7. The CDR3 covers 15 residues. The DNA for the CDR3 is TGTGCCAGCAGTTCCACCGGGACTAGCGTGTACGAGCAGTACTTC. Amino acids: CASSSTGTSVYEQYF.

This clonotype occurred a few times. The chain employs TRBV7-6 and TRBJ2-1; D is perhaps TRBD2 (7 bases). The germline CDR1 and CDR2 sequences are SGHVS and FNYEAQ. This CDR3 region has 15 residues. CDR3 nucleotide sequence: TGTGCGGAAAGGGGGTGGCAGCGGGGTATCAATGAGCAGTTCTTC. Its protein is CAERGWQRGINEQFF. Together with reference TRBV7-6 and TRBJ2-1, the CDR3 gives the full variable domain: GAGVSQSPRYKVTKRGQDVALRCDPISGHVSLYWYRQALGQGPEFLTYFNYEAQQDKSGLPNDRFSAERPEGSISTLTIQRTEQRDSAMYRCAERGWQRGINEQFFGPGTRLTVL.

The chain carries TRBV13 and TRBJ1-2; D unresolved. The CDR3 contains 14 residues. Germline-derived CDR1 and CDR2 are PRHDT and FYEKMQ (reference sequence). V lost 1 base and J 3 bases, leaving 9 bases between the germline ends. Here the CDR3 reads CASSLAWVDYGYTF. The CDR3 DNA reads TGTGCCAGCAGCTTAGCTTGGGTGGACTATGGCTACACCTTC.

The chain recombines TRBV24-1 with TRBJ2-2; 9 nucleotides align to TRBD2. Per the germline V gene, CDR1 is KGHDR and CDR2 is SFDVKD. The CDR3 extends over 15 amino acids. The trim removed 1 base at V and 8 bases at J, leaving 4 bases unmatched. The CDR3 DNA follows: TGTGCCACCAGTGATTTCTCGCTAGCGGGAGGGGAGCTGTTTTTT. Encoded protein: CATSDFSLAGGELFF.

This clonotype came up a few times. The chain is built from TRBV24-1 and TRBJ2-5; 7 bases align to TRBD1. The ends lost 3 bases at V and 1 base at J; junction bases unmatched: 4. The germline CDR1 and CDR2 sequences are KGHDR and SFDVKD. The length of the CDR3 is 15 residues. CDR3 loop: CATSDRGQAQETQYF. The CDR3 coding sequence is TGTGCCACCAGTGATCGCGGACAGGCCCAAGAGACCCAGTACTTC.

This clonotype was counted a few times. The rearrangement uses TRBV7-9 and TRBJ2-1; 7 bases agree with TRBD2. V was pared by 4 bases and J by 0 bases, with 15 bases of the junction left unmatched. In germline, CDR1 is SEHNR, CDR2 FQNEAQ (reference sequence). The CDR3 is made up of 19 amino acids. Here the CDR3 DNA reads TGTGCCAGCAGCTCCCCGAAGTGGGGGGGAACATTCTCCTACAATGAGCAGTTCTTC. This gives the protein CASSSPKWGGTFSYNEQFF.

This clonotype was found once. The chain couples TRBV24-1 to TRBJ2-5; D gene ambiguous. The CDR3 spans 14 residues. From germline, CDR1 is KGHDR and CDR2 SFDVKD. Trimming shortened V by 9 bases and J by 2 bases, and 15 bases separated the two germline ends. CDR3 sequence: CATGDRAEQETQYF. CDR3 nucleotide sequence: TGTGCCACCGGAGACCGGGCGGAACAAGAGACCCAGTACTTC.